This TCR beta chain is from a study of graft-versus-host responses after intestinal transplantation (dated by TCRdb to 2020 to 2022). Background for the entire study: The transplants that recipients got were multivisceral, liver-intestinal, or isolated intestinal. A peak of at least 4% donor T cells among recipient peripheral blood mononuclear cells was the definition used for donor T cell macrochimerism. Anti-thymocyte globulin induction was given to all recipients, followed by maintenance tacrolimus and steroids for around three years. Bulk TCR-beta CDR3 sequencing was used to track graft-versus-host and host-versus-graft alloreactive T cell clones in the graft, circulation and bone marrow after intestinal transplantation. A cohort of 24 intestinal transplant recipients, including one retransplant, was enrolled, and 3 patients lacking pretransplant specimens were excluded. To identify alloreactive clones, pre-transplant mixed lymphocyte reaction products were sequenced and compared with unstimulated pre-transplant donor and recipient T cells. Samples from a few later patients were sequenced in-house on an Illumina MiSeq with MiXCR processing rather than by the commercial service.

The CDR3 goes from the cysteine to the phenylalanine over 12 residues. Only CDR3 DNA remains: 36 bases, in frame from the first base. Cut back by 6 bases and 3 bases, the V and J ends lie 11 bases apart. The germline V gene provides CDR1 SQVTM and CDR2 ANQGSEA. On this clone itself: Its binding antigen is unknown. There are no base qualities to consult, and no much larger clone falls within one base.

To prepare the library, the immunoSEQ multiplex PCR assay was applied. For most patients, genomic DNA was isolated with the Qiagen DNeasy Blood and Tissue Kit and sent frozen to Adaptive Biotechnologies for TCR sequencing. Adaptive Biotechnologies carried out high-throughput TCR-beta CDR3 sequencing of genomic DNA for most patients. The authors' analysis ran thus. Adaptive's ImmunoSEQ software supplied the TCR sequencing data for more than 15 patients, while MiXCR and VDJtools were used to process a few other patients. To correct CD4 versus CD8 sorting errors, any sequence found in both subsets at a frequency ratio below 5:1 was removed. Because the origin of CDR3 nucleotide sequences shared between donor and recipient could not be assigned, those sequences were removed. To count as alloreactive, a clone needed at least 2-fold expansion over unstimulated cells and a minimum CFSE-low frequency of 0.002% (template counts) or 0.001% (read counts). Clones detected in sequenced pre-transplant spleen, lymph node, or MLR CFSE-low populations of the donor or recipient were defined as mappable. The cumulative frequency of alloreactive clones was calculated as a percentage of all sequences, weighted by copy number. TCRdb limited this immuneACCESS table to in-frame rearrangements with V and J called. A share of clones is missing; checked studies link under half to unresolved V genes, and the rest is unexplained. V, J and clone size are those of that table, while D and trimming were read from the DNA. The sample yields tens of thousands of clones; about four fifths were counted once. Clones ranked in the top ten supply about a sixth of the sample.

The time point label here, explained by the study, means: cells obtained before transplantation from donor or recipient. CD3+CD4+ and CD3+CD8+ populations were FACS-sorted from unstimulated pre-transplant donor and recipient cells taken from spleen or lymph nodes. What the research found in general, with its limitations: Conclusions were limited by the relatively low number and heterogeneity of intestinal transplant patients. Early after transplant, peak levels of circulating GvH clones were found to be associated with declines in HvG clones. GvH clones were found in recipient bone marrow, and some of the GvH clones appeared earlier in ileal mucosa or blood, which is consistent with an intestinal mucosal origin. In patients with donor T cell macrochimerism, the allografts had high GvH to HvG T cell clonal ratios.

This specimen was unstimulated CD8+ T cells sorted from spleen or lymph node cells, taken before intestinal transplant. The V and J segments used are TRBV29-1 and TRBJ1-1; there is no confident call for the D gene. The sequence came from a human donor who received an intestinal transplant. The nucleotide sequence is TGCAGCGTATATGGGGAATACACTGAAGCTTTCTTT. It codes for CSVYGEYTEAFF.